The 24 T cell receptor beta chains presented below share a single source sample, sequenced in a study of blood T cell repertoires in COVID-19. TCRdb keeps only in-frame clones here, not all; method: immunoSEQ multiplex PCR. The table includes about 250,000 clones, about 91% detected once. The sample taken for sequencing was peripheral blood. The receptors were gathered from a man at least 80 years old with acute or convalescent COVID-19.

The V and J genes are TRBV5-1 and TRBJ2-4; tentative D call: TRBD2 (7 bases). The germline V and J ends were trimmed by 3 bases and 6 bases, with 19 bases remaining between them. Germline loops: CDR1 SGHRS, CDR2 YFSETQ. This CDR3 has 16 amino acids. The CDR3 DNA reads as TGCGCCAGCAGCTCGGGGCCGGGGGGCCTTGGAAACATTCAGTACTTC. Encoded protein: CASSSGPGGLGNIQYF.

This chain joins TRBV5-1 and TRBJ1-1; D not resolved. CDR1 SGHRS and CDR2 YFSETQ come from the germline V gene. The CDR3 spans 12 residues. Trimming took 7 bases from V and 1 from J, leaving 8 bases between them. CDR3 residues: CASGRGNTEAFF. In nucleotides, the CDR3 is TGCGCCAGCGGGCGGGGGAACACTGAAGCTTTCTTT.

This rearrangement joins TRBV5-1 to TRBJ1-2, with D hard to call. Germline V gene data show CDR1 as SGHRS and CDR2 as YFSETQ. V was clipped by 0 bases and J by 14 bases, with 14 bases between them. The CDR3 runs 12 residues. CDR3 DNA sequence: TGCGCCAGCAGCTTGGGCGGCCTCTCGTGGACCTTC. It codes for CASSLGGLSWTF.

V is TRBV18 and J is TRBJ1-4; D unresolved. The CDR3 extends over 17 amino acids. Trimming cost V 6 bases and J 0 bases, with 17 bases left between them. CDR1 is KGHSH, CDR2 LQKENI, per germline. The DNA for the CDR3 is TGTGCCAGCTCTCCGACTGCAGTAAGGTCAACTAATGAAAAACTGTTTTTT. It is translated as CASSPTAVRSTNEKLFF.

The chain employs TRBV2 and TRBJ1-5; D ambiguous. This CDR3 region has 14 residues. The V and J ends lost 2 bases and 5 bases respectively, with 10 bases between them. Per the germline V gene, CDR1 is SNHLY and CDR2 is FYNNEI. The CDR3 reads CASSESEFYQPQHF. The CDR3 DNA reads as TGTGCCAGCAGTGAATCTGAGTTTTATCAGCCCCAGCATTTT. Together with reference TRBV2 and TRBJ1-5, the CDR3 gives the full variable domain: EPEVTQTPSHQVTQMGQEVILRCVPISNHLYFYWYRQILGQKVEFLVSFYNNEISEKSEIFDDQFSVERPDGSNFTLKIRSTKLEDSAMYFCASSESEFYQPQHFGDGTRLSIL.

This sequence joins TRBV3-1 (or the pseudogene TRBV3-2) and TRBJ1-1; D is unresolved. Trimming took 5 bases from V and 1 from J, leaving 11 bases between them. Germline CDR1 and CDR2: LGHDT and YNNKEL (reference sequence). CDR3 length equals 14 residues. The CDR3 DNA follows: TGTGCCAGCAGCGCCCAGACGGGGAACACTGAAGCTTTCTTT. It is translated as CASSAQTGNTEAFF.

The sample holds many counts of this clone. This chain uses TRBV11-3 with TRBJ2-2; D unresolved. There are 14 residues in the CDR3. The germline V gene encodes CDR1 SGHNT and CDR2 YENEEA. The germline V and J ends were trimmed by 1 base and 4 bases, with 7 bases remaining between them. This CDR3 reads CASSLVPSTGELFF. The CDR3 coding sequence is TGTGCCAGCAGCTTAGTCCCGAGCACCGGGGAGCTGTTTTTT.

The rearrangement links TRBV7-8 to TRBJ2-7, with unresolved D. V was shortened by 5 bases and J by 7 bases, with 9 bases between the two germline ends. The CDR3 spans 11 residues. Germline V gives CDR1 SGHVS, CDR2 FQNEAQ. CDR3 sequence (DNA): TGTGCCAGCAGCCCGGCGGAAGAGCAGTACTTC. It encodes CASSPAEEQYF.

As regards this clone: Different DNA sequences within this sample yield the same CDR3. The chain carries TRBV4-1 and TRBJ2-7, with 12 bases lining up with TRBD1. This CDR3 region has 19 residues. Trimming at V came to 0 bases and at J to 4 bases, leaving 13 bases not matched to a gene. Germline V gene data show CDR1 as MGHRA and CDR2 as YSYEKL. CDR3 sequence (DNA): TGCGCCAGCAGCCAAGATCCGAGGGGACAGGGGGCCCCAACATACGAGCAGTACTTC. Its translation is CASSQDPRGQGAPTYEQYF.

V usage is TRBV6-5 and J usage is TRBJ1-1; the D gene is possibly TRBD1 (6 bases). The CDR3 contains 15 residues. V lost 5 bases to trimming and J lost 0 bases, with 13 bases between them. Germline-derived CDR1 and CDR2 are MNHEY and SVGAGI. The DNA for the CDR3 is TGTGCCAGCAGTCTTCCGGGACACCTGAACACTGAAGCTTTCTTT. Protein sequence: CASSLPGHLNTEAFF.

V and J are TRBV4-1 and TRBJ2-1; D is ambiguous. V was pared by 1 base and J by 7 bases, with 2 bases between. The CDR3 consists of 11 residues. Germline loops: CDR1 MGHRA, CDR2 YSYEKL. CDR3 loop: CASSQVNEQFF. The DNA for the CDR3 is TGCGCCAGCAGCCAAGTAAATGAGCAGTTCTTC.

This rearrangement joins TRBV7-9 to TRBJ2-4; 9 nucleotides line up with TRBD1. The CDR3 is 18 amino acids. The trim removed 2 bases at V and 1 base at J, leaving 9 bases unmatched. Germline V gene sequence: CDR1 SEHNR, CDR2 FQNEAQ (reference sequence). In nucleotides, the CDR3 is TGTGCCAGCAGCTTATGGGGACAGGGCCTTGGGGCCAAAAACATTCAGTACTTC. It yields the protein CASSLWGQGLGAKNIQYF.

The chain employs TRBV29-1 and TRBJ1-1, with D perhaps matching TRBD1 (5 bases). There are 11 residues in the CDR3. Per germline, CDR1 SQVTM and CDR2 ANQGSEA. V lost 5 bases and J 8 bases, leaving 12 bases between the germline ends. In DNA form, the CDR3 reads TGCAGCGTTAAGGTGACAGAAGAAGCTTTCTTT. It encodes CSVKVTEEAFF.

The table lists this clone with a count of one. The chain combines TRBV3-1 (or the pseudogene TRBV3-2) with TRBJ1-1; TRBD1 matches at 9 bases. Trimming cost V 4 bases and J 7 bases; bases outside gene matches: 7. Germline V gene lookup returns CDR1 LGHDT and CDR2 YNNKEL (reference sequence). The CDR3 is 14 residues long. Here the CDR3 reads CASSRWTGEGEAFF. The CDR3 nucleotides read TGTGCCAGCAGCCGCTGGACAGGGGAGGGTGAAGCTTTCTTT.

V is TRBV6-5 and J is TRBJ2-1, with TRBD2 matching 7 bases. V trimming: 7 bases; J trimming: 3 bases; junction bases outside the gene matches: 6. Germline assignment: CDR1 MNHEY and CDR2 SVGAGI. The CDR3 is made up of 14 amino acids. CDR3 loop: CASNSAGSYNEQFF. CDR3 sequence (DNA): TGTGCCAGCAACTCAGCGGGAAGCTACAATGAGCAGTTCTTC.

This sequence joins TRBV7-2 and TRBJ1-1, with D perhaps TRBD1 (6 bases). This CDR3 is 15 amino acids long. Between the trimmed V and J ends, which lost 1 base and 4 bases, there was a span of 13 bases. Germline lookup yields CDR1 SGHTA and CDR2 FQGNSA. CDR3 DNA sequence: TGTGCCAGCAGCTTAGACGGGGGGCCGGGCACTGAAGCTTTCTTT. The encoded protein is CASSLDGGPGTEAFF.

The rearrangement links TRBV18 to TRBJ2-1, with a possible D match to TRBD2 (6 bases). CDR1 is KGHSH and CDR2 is LQKENI in the germline V gene. This CDR3 is 12 amino acids long. The V gene lost 3 bases and the J gene lost 13 bases, with 13 bases spanning the gap. CDR3 residues: CASSPPGTGQFF. CDR3 nucleotides: TGTGCCAGCTCACCCCCCGGGACTGGACAGTTCTTC.

The rearrangement links TRBV27 to TRBJ2-6; the D is unclear. Germline values: CDR1 MNHEY, CDR2 SMNVEV (reference sequence). V was shortened by 10 bases and J by 0 bases, with 10 bases between the two germline ends. The CDR3 has 14 residues. CDR3 in DNA: TGTGCCATCGCGGCGGACTCTGGGGCCAACGTCCTGACTTTC. This codes for CAIAADSGANVLTF.

The chain is built from TRBV5-6 and TRBJ1-4; TRBD1 matches 8 bases. The CDR3 has 14 residues. J gave up 7 bases and V 4 bases, and 6 bases lay outside the gene matches. Germline lookup yields CDR1 SGHDT and CDR2 YYEEEE. The CDR3 is CASSRTGGSEKLFF. The CDR3 region has the DNA TGTGCCAGCAGCCGTACAGGGGGGAGTGAAAAACTGTTTTTT.

This chain connects TRBV2 to TRBJ1-2, with D hard to call. Germline assignment: CDR1 SNHLY and CDR2 FYNNEI. Trimming removed 3 bases from V and 2 bases from J, with 4 bases in between. This CDR3 has 12 amino acids. CDR3 coding DNA: TGTGCCAGCAGTGAGCAGAACTATGGCTACACCTTC. The encoded protein is CASSEQNYGYTF.

V and J are TRBV2 and TRBJ2-2; 9 nucleotides agree with TRBD2. Losses at the gene ends were 7 bases for V and 6 bases for J; bases not matched to a gene: 6. The CDR3 totals 14 residues. Germline lookup yields CDR1 SNHLY and CDR2 FYNNEI. DNA of the CDR3: TGTGCCAGCACAATACGGACTAGCGCCGGGGAGCTGTTTTTT. Translated, it gives CASTIRTSAGELFF.

The rearrangement uses TRBV12-3 or TRBV12-4 and TRBJ2-7, with 9 nucleotides matching TRBD2. V gave up 6 bases and J gave up 4 bases; unmatched junction bases: 4. CDR3 size: 13 residues. DNA of the CDR3: TGTGCCAGCAGGAATAGCGGGGGTTACGAGCAGTACTTC. It specifies CASRNSGGYEQYF.

The chain employs TRBV19 and TRBJ1-2; D is unresolved. Trimming took off 3 bases at V and 4 bases at J, with 6 bases between the two ends. This CDR3 is built from 12 residues. CDR1 is LNHDA, CDR2 SQIVND, per germline (reference sequence). The CDR3 sequence: CASSIDIYGYTF. The CDR3, as DNA: TGTGCCAGTAGTATCGACATCTATGGCTACACCTTC. Combining the CDR3 with reference TRBV19 and TRBJ1-2 gives the whole variable domain DGGITQSPKYLFRKEGQNVTLSCEQNLNHDAMYWYRQDPGQGLRLIYYSQIVNDFQKGDIAEGYSVSREKKESFPLTVTSAQKNPTAFYLCASSIDIYGYTFGSGTRLTVV.

J is TRBJ2-7 and V is TRBV18; 10 nucleotides match TRBD1. Germline CDR1 KGHSH, CDR2 LQKENI. The CDR3 extends over 15 amino acids. J gave up 8 bases and V 3 bases, and 10 bases lay outside the gene matches. The CDR3 region has the DNA TGTGCCAGCTCACCGCCGACAGGGGGCACGGAGAAGCAGTACTTC. Protein: CASSPPTGGTEKQYF.